One and the same sample provided the 3 T cell receptor beta chains below, sequenced in a study of T-cell reconstitution after alpha-beta-depleted transplantation in children. Unique molecular identifiers tagged the TCRbeta library. TCRdb reprocessed the PCR reads via MiXCR and lists one record per CDR3 protein. The sample includes roughly 790,000 distinct CDR3 sequences, 16% of them seen just once. This sample comprised PBMCs, mostly from graft donor cells, obtained 360 days after TCRalphabeta/CD19-depleted stem cell transplant. The receptors originated from a male patient younger than 18 who had a stem cell transplant for acute lymphoblastic leukemia, so the T cells may come from the graft donor.

This clonotype was counted at least ten times. CDR3 sequence: CATRDRAISNQPQHF. The CDR3 nucleotides read TGTGCCACTCGAGACAGGGCCATTAGCAATCAGCCCCAGCATTTT. This sequence joins TRBV27 and TRBJ1-5; 7 positions match TRBD1. The CDR3 has 15 residues. Germline-derived CDR1 and CDR2 are MNHEY and SMNVEV (reference sequence). V was pared by 10 bases and J by 0 bases, with 9 bases of the junction left unmatched.

V and J are TRBV2 and TRBJ2-2; tentative D call: TRBD1 (6 bases). Germline CDR1 reads SNHLY; CDR2 reads FYNNEI. Trimming removed 11 bases from V and 0 bases from J, with 13 bases in between. This CDR3 comprises 14 residues. The CDR3 nucleotides read TGTGCCCCCGGGCAGGGGTCGAACACCGGGGAGCTGTTTTTT. It translates to CAPGQGSNTGELFF. Drawing the rest from reference TRBV2 and TRBJ2-2, the complete variable domain is EPEVTQTPSHQVTQMGQEVILRCVPISNHLYFYWYRQILGQKVEFLVSFYNNEISEKSEIFDDQFSVERPDGSNFTLKIRSTKLEDSAMYFCAPGQGSNTGELFFGEGSRLTVL.

CDR3 in DNA: TGCGCCAGCAGCTTGGGGGGAGCTGCCGGCAATGAGCAGTTCTTC. Translated: CASSLGGAAGNEQFF. V gene TRBV5-1 combines with J gene TRBJ2-1, with D possibly being TRBD2 (5 bases). Trimming took off 0 bases at V and 6 bases at J, with 13 bases between the two ends. Per the germline V gene, CDR1 is SGHRS and CDR2 is YFSETQ. This CDR3 is built from 15 residues.